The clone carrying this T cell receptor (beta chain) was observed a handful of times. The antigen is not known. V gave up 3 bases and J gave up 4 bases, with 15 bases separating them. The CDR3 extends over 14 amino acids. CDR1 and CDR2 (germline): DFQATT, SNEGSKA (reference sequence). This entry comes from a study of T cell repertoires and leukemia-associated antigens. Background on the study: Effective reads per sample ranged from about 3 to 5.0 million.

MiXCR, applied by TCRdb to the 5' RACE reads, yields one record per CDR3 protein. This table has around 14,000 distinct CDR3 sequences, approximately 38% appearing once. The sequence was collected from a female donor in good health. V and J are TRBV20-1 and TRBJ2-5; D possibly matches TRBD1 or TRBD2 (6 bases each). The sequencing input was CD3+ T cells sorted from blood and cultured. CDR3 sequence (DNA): TGCAGTGCTAGCGAAGGGGGGTTTATAGAGACCCAGTACTTC. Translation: CSASEGGFIETQYF.